The 30 T cell receptor beta chains reported below all come from one sample, sequenced in a study of brain T cells in children with intractable seizures. Sequencing used immunoSEQ multiplex PCR; TCRdb keeps in-frame clones, though not all of them. The sample includes 100,000 to 120,000 clones, 90% to 95% of them seen just once. The sequencing here drew on peripheral blood, taken at surgery. The receptors stem from a boy in the first two years of life with hemimegalencephaly and intractable seizures.

This clone was picked up one time. The chain carries TRBV19 and TRBJ1-1, with 7 bases identical to TRBD1. The J segment lost 1 base and the V segment lost 1 base, leaving 6 bases of the junction unmatched. CDR1 and CDR2 (germline): LNHDA, SQIVND (reference sequence). The length of the CDR3 is 16 residues. Written as DNA, the CDR3 is TGTGCCAGTAGTATAGGAACCAGGACAGGGAACACTGAAGCTTTCTTT. It yields the protein CASSIGTRTGNTEAFF.

The chain carries TRBV10-3 and TRBJ2-7; weak D call: TRBD1 (6 bases). The CDR3 consists of 12 residues. Germline-derived CDR1 and CDR2 are ENHRY and SYGVKD. V lost 8 bases and J 3 bases, leaving 11 bases between the germline ends. CDR3 bases: TGTGCCATCGGCAGGGGCGGCTACGAGCAGTACTTC. This translates into CAIGRGGYEQYF.

This clone was counted once. V and J are TRBV7-8 and TRBJ2-7; possible D gene TRBD2, 6 bases. The CDR3 spans 14 residues. Germline loops: CDR1 SGHVS, CDR2 FQNEAQ. Trimming removed 5 bases from V and 3 bases from J, with 14 bases in between. CDR3 amino acids: CASSQEGRDYEQYF. The CDR3 DNA is TGTGCCAGCAGCCAGGAGGGGCGGGACTACGAGCAGTACTTC.

CDR3 DNA sequence: TGTGCCAGCAGCCGGGAGGTCGGGACAGGGGGAAGGGACTCTGGAAACACCATATATTTT. It codes for CASSREVGTGGRDSGNTIYF. The V gene is TRBV5-4, the J gene TRBJ1-3; TRBD1 matches at 11 bases. Germline values: CDR1 SGHNT, CDR2 YYREEE (reference sequence). CDR3 length: 20 amino acids. V trimming: 4 bases; J trimming: 0 bases; junction bases outside the gene matches: 15. The complete variable domain, with remaining parts taken from reference TRBV5-4 and TRBJ1-3, reads ETGVTQSPTHLIKTRGQQVTLRCSSQSGHNTVSWYQQALGQGPQFIFQYYREEENGRGNFPPRFSGLQFPNYSSELNVNALELDDSALYLCASSREVGTGGRDSGNTIYFGEGSWLTVV.

This sequence joins TRBV28 and TRBJ1-1, with a weak D call TRBD1 (5 bases). Germline V lookup: CDR1 MDHEN, CDR2 SYDVKM. Trimming stripped 8 bases from V and 4 bases from J, with 11 bases between. The CDR3 runs to 12 residues. The CDR3 DNA follows: TGTGCCAGCGCCCGTGGGGGCACTGAAGCTTTCTTT. As protein: CASARGGTEAFF.

The genes are TRBV9 and TRBJ2-1; 7 bases fit TRBD1. V lost 3 bases and J lost 5; bases outside the gene matches: 8. From germline, CDR1 is SGDLS and CDR2 YYNGEE. The CDR3 extends over 15 amino acids. The CDR3 nucleotides read TGTGCCAGCAGCGCCGGGCCAAGGGGGCACAATGAGCAGTTCTTC. As protein: CASSAGPRGHNEQFF.

The rearrangement links TRBV6-2 or TRBV6-3 to TRBJ2-1; D might be TRBD1 (6 bases). This CDR3 region has 14 residues. CDR1 is MNHEY and CDR2 is SVGEGT in the germline V gene. Trimming shortened V by 2 bases and J by 6 bases, and 11 bases separated the two germline ends. The CDR3 DNA reads TGTGCCAGCAGTTACGTGGACAGTATCAATGAGCAGTTCTTC. This codes for CASSYVDSINEQFF.

This clone was recorded a few times. The chain combines TRBV19 with TRBJ1-5; no clear D gene. Germline CDR1 LNHDA, CDR2 SQIVND (reference sequence). The V gene lost 1 base and the J gene lost 3 bases, with 7 bases spanning the gap. The CDR3 runs to 14 residues. CDR3 in amino acids: CASSIGPPNQPQHF. In nucleotides, the CDR3 is TGTGCCAGTAGTATAGGGCCCCCCAATCAGCCCCAGCATTTT.

The chain uses TRBV11-3 and TRBJ2-7; no reliable D call. Germline V gives CDR1 SGHNT, CDR2 YENEEA. The CDR3 loop spans 12 amino acids. Trimming stripped 1 base from V and 6 bases from J, with 7 bases between. CDR3 nucleotide sequence: TGTGCCAGCAGCTTAGGAGCTTCCGAGCAGTACTTC. Translation: CASSLGASEQYF.

The V call is TRBV25-1, the J call TRBJ2-1, with D perhaps being TRBD1 or TRBD2 (7 bases each). Trimming cost V 7 bases and J 6 bases, with 28 bases left between them. Per the germline V gene, CDR1 is MGHDK and CDR2 is SYGVNS. CDR3 length equals 18 residues. The CDR3 DNA is TGTGCCAGCAACCCAGGGGGGTCTAAGGGACTAACCGTCAATGAGCAGTTCTTC. Protein sequence: CASNPGGSKGLTVNEQFF.

The chain has TRBV6-2 or TRBV6-3 and TRBJ1-2; 8 bases align to TRBD1. V gave up 5 bases and J gave up 0 bases; unmatched junction bases: 8. CDR3 size: 16 residues. From germline, CDR1 is MNHEY and CDR2 SVGEGT. The CDR3 region is CASSPRDRSSNYGYTF. The CDR3 region has the DNA TGTGCCAGCAGTCCCCGGGACAGGAGCTCTAACTATGGCTACACCTTC.

This clone was observed a single time. The chain uses TRBV5-1 and TRBJ2-3; 10 positions agree with TRBD1. Germline assignment: CDR1 SGHRS and CDR2 YFSETQ. V lost 5 bases to trimming and J lost 5 bases; unmatched junction nucleotides: 17. The CDR3 extends over 18 amino acids. CDR3 sequence (DNA): TGCGCCAGCAGACTGGAGGGGGACAGGGGTGGAACGGTAGATACGCAGTATTTT. This sequence encodes CASRLEGDRGGTVDTQYF.

V and J are TRBV29-1 and TRBJ2-3, with a possible D match to TRBD1 (5 bases). The V gene lost 6 bases and the J gene lost 4 bases, with 29 bases spanning the gap. The CDR3 has 18 residues. Germline loops: CDR1 SQVTM, CDR2 ANQGSEA. The chain's CDR3 is CSVRGAFGATPGPDTQYF. The CDR3 region has the DNA TGCAGCGTCCGTGGGGCCTTTGGAGCGACCCCAGGGCCAGATACGCAGTATTTT.

The rearrangement joins TRBV7-9 to TRBJ1-5; possibly TRBD1 for D (5 bases). CDR3 length: 14 amino acids. Germline CDR1 reads SEHNR; CDR2 reads FQNEAQ (reference sequence). The ends were cut back, 3 bases at V and 5 bases at J, with 11 bases in the middle. The CDR3 reads CASSFGGRDQPQHF. The CDR3 DNA is TGTGCCAGCAGCTTCGGGGGACGGGATCAGCCCCAGCATTTT. Using reference TRBV7-9 and TRBJ1-5 for the parts outside the CDR3, the full variable domain is DTGVSQNPRHKITKRGQNVTFRCDPISEHNRLYWYRQTLGQGPEFLTYFQNEAQLEKSRLLSDRFSAERPKGSFSTLEIQRTEQGDSAMYLCASSFGGRDQPQHFGDGTRLSIL.

The chain has TRBV29-1 and TRBJ1-5, with D hard to call. Looked up from germline, CDR1 is SQVTM and CDR2 is ANQGSEA. The CDR3 covers 11 residues. The ends were cut back, 5 bases at V and 5 bases at J, with 7 bases in the middle. As DNA, the CDR3 is TGCAGCGTTAAAAGGGATCAGCCCCAGCATTTT. It is translated as CSVKRDQPQHF.

The V gene is TRBV23-1, the J gene TRBJ1-5, with D uncertain. TRBV23-1 is classed as an ORF, of uncertain function. This CDR3 region has 13 residues. Trimming removed 0 bases at V and 2 bases at J, with 2 bases between. The CDR3 spells CASSQSGNQPQHF. As DNA, the CDR3 is TGCGCCAGCAGTCAATCGGGCAATCAGCCCCAGCATTTT.

V and J are TRBV7-8 and TRBJ2-7, with TRBD1 matching over 7 bases. CDR3 length: 14 residues. Germline CDR1 reads SGHVS; CDR2 reads FQNEAQ. The V and J ends lost 3 bases and 0 bases, in that order; junction bases with no gene match: 2. The DNA for the CDR3 is TGTGCCAGCAGCTTTTGGGACAGCTCCTACGAGCAGTACTTC. Its protein product is CASSFWDSSYEQYF.

This chain connects TRBV2 to TRBJ2-7; 8 nucleotides agree with TRBD1. J was trimmed by 3 bases and V by 6 bases; bases with no gene match: 13. Germline lookup yields CDR1 SNHLY and CDR2 FYNNEI. The CDR3 contains 16 residues. CDR3 residues: CASSPRQGAGGYEQYF. CDR3 coding DNA: TGTGCCAGCAGCCCCAGGCAGGGGGCCGGGGGCTACGAGCAGTACTTC.

The chain combines TRBV28 with TRBJ2-7; 10 bases agree with TRBD1. This CDR3 contains 16 residues. CDR1 is MDHEN, CDR2 SYDVKM, per germline. The V and J ends lost 1 base and 0 bases, in that order; junction bases with no gene match: 3. Written as DNA, the CDR3 is TGTGCCAGCAGTTTATACCGGGACAGGGGCTCCTACGAGCAGTACTTC. It specifies CASSLYRDRGSYEQYF.

The V and J genes are TRBV18 and TRBJ1-2; the D is unclear. Trimming removed 4 bases from V and 7 bases from J, with 7 bases in between. Germline V gene data show CDR1 as KGHSH and CDR2 as LQKENI. This CDR3 region has 11 residues. The DNA for the CDR3 is TGTGCCAGCTCACGATCTGGTGGCTACACCTTC. This sequence encodes CASSRSGGYTF.

V and J are TRBV6-2 or TRBV6-3 and TRBJ1-2, with D tentatively TRBD1 (6 bases). Germline CDR1 is MNHEY and CDR2 is SVGEGT. This CDR3 has 13 residues. Trimming removed 6 bases from V and 0 bases from J, with 8 bases in between. The CDR3 loop reads CASSRQANYGYTF. Here the CDR3 DNA reads TGTGCCAGCAGCCGACAGGCTAACTATGGCTACACCTTC.

The rearrangement joins TRBV5-6 to TRBJ1-2; D unclear. V shed 0 bases and J shed 4 bases, with 7 bases lying between them. From germline, CDR1 is SGHDT and CDR2 YYEEEE. The CDR3 consists of 13 residues. CDR3 sequence: CASSLGRFYGYTF. CDR3 bases: TGTGCCAGCAGCTTGGGCAGGTTCTATGGCTACACCTTC.

The J gene is TRBJ2-3, the V gene TRBV19, with D tentatively TRBD1 (6 bases). The CDR3 runs to 14 residues. Germline V gene sequence: CDR1 LNHDA, CDR2 SQIVND (reference sequence). V shed 10 bases and J shed 0 bases, with 14 bases lying between them. The CDR3 nucleotides read TGTGCCACCGACCCGGGACACAGCACAGATACGCAGTATTTT. It codes for CATDPGHSTDTQYF.

This chain connects TRBV10-3 to TRBJ2-2; perhaps TRBD2 as D (6 bases). This CDR3 region has 14 residues. Germline V gene data show CDR1 as ENHRY and CDR2 as SYGVKD. V lost 4 bases and J lost 7, with 13 bases in between. CDR3 in amino acids: CAISGPSAHGELFF. The CDR3 DNA sequence: TGTGCCATCAGTGGTCCTAGCGCTCACGGGGAGCTGTTTTTT.

This clone was detected only once. The chain has TRBV5-1 and TRBJ2-7, with 12 bases matching TRBD2. Per germline, CDR1 SGHRS and CDR2 YFSETQ. The junction had 25 bases not matched to a gene; V was cut back by 0 bases and J by 3 bases. The CDR3 loop spans 23 amino acids. CDR3 bases: TGCGCCAGCAGCTTGGGACTACTGAGGACAGGACATTTACTAGCGGGAGGAGACTACGAGCAGTACTTC. Protein: CASSLGLLRTGHLLAGGDYEQYF.

For the CDR3, the DNA is TGTGCCAGCAGTTACCGCGGGACTAACTACAATGAGCAGTTCTTC. It translates to CASSYRGTNYNEQFF. The rearrangement joins TRBV6-5 to TRBJ2-1; TRBD2 matches at 7 bases. The trim removed 2 bases at V and 3 bases at J, leaving 4 bases unmatched. CDR3 size: 15 residues. Per the germline V gene, CDR1 is MNHEY and CDR2 is SVGAGI.

This clone was recorded once. The rearrangement links TRBV11-2 to TRBJ2-7; a weak D match, TRBD2 (6 bases). Trimming shortened V by 6 bases and J by 3 bases, and 15 bases separated the two germline ends. From germline, CDR1 is SGHAT and CDR2 FQNNGV. The CDR3 consists of 14 residues. DNA of the CDR3: TGTGCCAGCAGAAATGCGGGACTCCGCTACGAGCAGTACTTC. Protein sequence: CASRNAGLRYEQYF.

The genes are TRBV4-2 and TRBJ2-3; weak D call: TRBD2 (5 bases). Trimming cost V 2 bases and J 0 bases, with 6 bases left between them. Germline lookup yields CDR1 LGHNA and CDR2 YNFKEQ. The CDR3 totals 14 residues. CDR3 amino acids: CASSQRTSTDTQYF. The CDR3 coding sequence is TGTGCCAGCAGCCAACGGACTAGCACAGATACGCAGTATTTT.

This chain joins TRBV6-1 and TRBJ1-5; D is unresolved. The germline V gene has CDR1 MNHNS and CDR2 SASEGT. The CDR3 is 13 residues long. The germline V and J ends were trimmed by 2 bases and 7 bases, with 9 bases remaining between them. The CDR3: CASSEFVPQPQHF. DNA for the CDR3: TGTGCCAGCAGTGAATTCGTTCCCCAGCCCCAGCATTTT.

The chain joins TRBV21-1 to TRBJ2-1; no DNA check was done on the table's D call, TRBD2. TRBV21-1 is listed as a pseudogene. This CDR3 is 13 amino acids long. Written as DNA, the CDR3 is TGTGCCGGACCCAGCGGGGCAAATCCTCCAGAGTTCTTC. It specifies CAGPSGANPPEFF.